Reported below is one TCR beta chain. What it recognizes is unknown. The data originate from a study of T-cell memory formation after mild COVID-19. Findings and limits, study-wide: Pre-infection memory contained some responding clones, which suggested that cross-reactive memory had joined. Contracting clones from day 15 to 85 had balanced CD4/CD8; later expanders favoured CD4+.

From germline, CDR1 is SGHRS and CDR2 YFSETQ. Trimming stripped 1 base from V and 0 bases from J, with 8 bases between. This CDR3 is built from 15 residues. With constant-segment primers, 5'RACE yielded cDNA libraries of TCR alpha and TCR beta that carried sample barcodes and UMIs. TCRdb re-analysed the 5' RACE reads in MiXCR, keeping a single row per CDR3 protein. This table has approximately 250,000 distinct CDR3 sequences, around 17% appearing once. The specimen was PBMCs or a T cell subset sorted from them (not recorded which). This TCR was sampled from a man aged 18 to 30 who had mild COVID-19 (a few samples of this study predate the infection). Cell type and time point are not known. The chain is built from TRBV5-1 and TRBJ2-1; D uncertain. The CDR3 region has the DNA TGCGCCAGCAGCTTGTCAGTACTCTCCTACAATGAGCAGTTCTTC. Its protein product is CASSLSVLSYNEQFF.